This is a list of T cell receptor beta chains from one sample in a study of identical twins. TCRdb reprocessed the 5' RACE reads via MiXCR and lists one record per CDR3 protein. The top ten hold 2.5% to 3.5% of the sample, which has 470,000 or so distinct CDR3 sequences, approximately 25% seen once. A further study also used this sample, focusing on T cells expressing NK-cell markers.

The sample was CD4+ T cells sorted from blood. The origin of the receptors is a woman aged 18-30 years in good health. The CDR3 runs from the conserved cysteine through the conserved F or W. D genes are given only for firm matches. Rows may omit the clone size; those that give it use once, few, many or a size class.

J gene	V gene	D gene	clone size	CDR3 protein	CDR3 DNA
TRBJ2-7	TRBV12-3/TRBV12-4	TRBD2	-	CASSVAGGRYEQYF	TGTGCCAGCAGTGTAGCGGGGGGGCGGTACGAGCAGTACTTC
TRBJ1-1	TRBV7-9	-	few	CASSLLVDTEAFF	TGTGCCAGCAGCTTATTAGTGGACACTGAAGCTTTCTTT
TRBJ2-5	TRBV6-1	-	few	CASSTQGQQTQYF	TGTGCCAGCAGTACCCAGGGGCAGCAGACCCAGTACTTC
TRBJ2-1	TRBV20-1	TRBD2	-	CSARDPQRGGYNEQFF	TGCAGTGCTAGAGATCCCCAGCGGGGGGGATACAATGAGCAGTTCTTC
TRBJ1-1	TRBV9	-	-	CASSVAEGAYTEAFF	TGTGCCAGCAGCGTAGCTGAAGGGGCATACACTGAAGCTTTCTTT
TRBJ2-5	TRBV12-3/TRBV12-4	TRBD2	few	CASSYRSGRAGETQYF	TGTGCCAGCAGTTACCGTAGCGGGAGGGCCGGGGAGACCCAGTACTTC
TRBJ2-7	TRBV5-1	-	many	CASSQGTSSYEQYF	TGTGCCAGCAGCCAGGGGACAAGCTCCTACGAGCAGTACTTC
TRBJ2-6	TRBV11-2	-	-	CASSLMVTGANVLTF	TGTGCCAGCAGCTTAATGGTTACTGGGGCCAACGTCCTGACTTTC
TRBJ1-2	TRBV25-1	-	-	CASSEYNGYTF	TGTGCCAGCAGTGAATATAATGGCTACACCTTC
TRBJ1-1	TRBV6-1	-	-	CASIPSEGRNTEAFF	TGTGCCAGCATCCCCTCGGAAGGTAGGAACACTGAAGCTTTCTTT
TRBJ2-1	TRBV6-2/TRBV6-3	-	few	CASSWVATEQFF	TGTGCCAGCAGTTGGGTAGCGACTGAGCAGTTCTTC
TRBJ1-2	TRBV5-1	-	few	CASSLAAGPYGYTF	TGCGCCAGCAGCTTGGCCGCAGGGCCCTATGGCTACACCTTC
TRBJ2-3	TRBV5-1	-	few	CASSLGSKGATDTQYF	TGCGCCAGCAGCTTGGGCAGCAAGGGAGCCACAGATACGCAGTATTTT
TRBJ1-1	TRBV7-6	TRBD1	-	CASSLQGGRTEAFF	TGTGCCAGCAGCTTGCAGGGGGGTCGGACTGAAGCTTTCTTT
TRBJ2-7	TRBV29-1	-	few	CSVELRFDEQYF	TGCAGCGTTGAATTGAGGTTCGACGAGCAGTACTTC
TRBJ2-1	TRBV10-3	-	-	CAISEPSYNEQFF	TGTGCCATCAGTGAGCCCTCCTACAATGAGCAGTTCTTC
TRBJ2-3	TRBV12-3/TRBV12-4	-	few	CASSPDSPTDTQYF	TGTGCCAGCAGTCCTGATTCCCCAACAGATACGCAGTATTTT
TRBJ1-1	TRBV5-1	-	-	CASIRDPGANTEAFF	TGCGCCAGCATCCGAGACCCGGGGGCGAACACTGAAGCTTTCTTT
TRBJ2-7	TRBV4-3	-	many	CASSHTLTYEQYF	TGCGCCAGCAGCCATACACTTACCTACGAGCAGTACTTC
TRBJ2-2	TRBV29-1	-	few	CSVTGQGSTGELFF	TGCAGCGTAACGGGGCAGGGGAGCACCGGGGAGCTGTTTTTT
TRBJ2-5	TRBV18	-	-	CASSAPYLGETQYF	TGTGCCAGCTCCGCCCCTTACCTTGGAGAGACCCAGTACTTC
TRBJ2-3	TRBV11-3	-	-	CASSLRWADTQYF	TGTGCCAGCAGCTTACGCTGGGCAGATACGCAGTATTTT
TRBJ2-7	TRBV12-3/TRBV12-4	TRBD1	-	CASSEIGGAGGPYEQYF	TGTGCCAGCAGCGAAATAGGAGGGGCAGGGGGCCCCTACGAGCAGTACTTC
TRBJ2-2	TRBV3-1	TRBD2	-	CASSQVGAGVNTGELFF	TGTGCCAGCAGCCAAGTAGGAGCGGGAGTGAACACCGGGGAGCTGTTTTTT
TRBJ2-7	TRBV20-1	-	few	CSASRGLTQSYEQYF	TGCAGTGCTTCTAGAGGTCTGACTCAATCCTACGAGCAGTACTTC
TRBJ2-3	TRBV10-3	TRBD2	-	CAIKEREVAADTQYF	TGTGCCATCAAAGAGCGGGAGGTCGCGGCAGATACGCAGTATTTT
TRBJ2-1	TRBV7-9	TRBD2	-	CASSPGLAGIREQFF	TGTGCCAGCAGCCCGGGACTAGCGGGGATTCGTGAGCAGTTCTTC
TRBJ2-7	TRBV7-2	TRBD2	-	CASSLGGTSRYEQYF	TGTGCCAGCAGCTTAGGTGGGACTAGCAGATACGAGCAGTACTTC
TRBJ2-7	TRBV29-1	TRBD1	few	CSVATGVHEQYF	TGCAGCGTCGCCACAGGGGTCCACGAGCAGTACTTC
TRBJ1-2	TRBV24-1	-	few	CATSTVTFNYGYTF	TGTGCCACCAGTACCGTCACCTTTAACTATGGCTACACCTTC
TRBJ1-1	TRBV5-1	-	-	CASSLAVTGLNTEAFF	TGCGCCAGCAGCTTGGCGGTTACAGGGCTGAACACTGAAGCTTTCTTT
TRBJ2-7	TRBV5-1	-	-	CASSLAQVSYEQYF	TGCGCCAGCAGCTTGGCACAGGTCTCCTACGAGCAGTACTTC
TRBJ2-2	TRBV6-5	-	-	CASSYGRGSGELFF	TGTGCCAGCAGTTACGGGCGTGGCTCCGGGGAGCTGTTTTTT
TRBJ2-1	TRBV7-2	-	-	CASSLTGRNVEQFF	TGTGCCAGCAGCTTAACGGGAAGGAATGTTGAGCAGTTCTTC
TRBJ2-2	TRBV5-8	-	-	CASSLALRVANTGELFF	TGTGCCAGCAGCTTGGCCTTACGGGTGGCGAACACCGGGGAGCTGTTTTTT
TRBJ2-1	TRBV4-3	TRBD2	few	CASSQEAGPYNEQFF	TGCGCCAGCAGCCAAGAAGCGGGACCCTACAATGAGCAGTTCTTC
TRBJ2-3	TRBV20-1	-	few	CSATALDGTDTQYF	TGCAGTGCTACAGCCCTGGACGGCACAGATACGCAGTATTTT
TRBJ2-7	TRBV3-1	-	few	CASSQWRASSYEQYF	TGTGCCAGCAGCCAATGGCGGGCAAGCTCCTACGAGCAGTACTTC
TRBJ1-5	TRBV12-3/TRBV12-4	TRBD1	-	CASSDTNKGASNQPQHF	TGTGCCAGCAGTGACACAAATAAGGGGGCTAGCAATCAGCCCCAGCATTTT
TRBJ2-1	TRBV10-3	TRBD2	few	CAISGSGRAYNEQFF	TGTGCCATCAGTGGTAGCGGGAGGGCCTACAATGAGCAGTTCTTC
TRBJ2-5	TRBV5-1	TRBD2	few	CASSTLAAGETQYF	TGCGCCAGCAGCACGCTAGCGGCGGGGGAGACCCAGTACTTC
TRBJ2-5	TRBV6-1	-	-	CASSPRTRGGETQYF	TGTGCCAGCAGTCCCCGGACACGGGGAGGAGAGACCCAGTACTTC
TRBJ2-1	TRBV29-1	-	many	CSVTGNLNEQFF	TGCAGCGTGACCGGAAACCTCAATGAGCAGTTCTTC